The present T cell receptor beta chain was sequenced within a study of glioma-infiltrating T cells (dated by TCRdb to the mid-2010s). Regarding the research as a whole: Glioma tissue, non-neoplastic brain tissue and matched peripheral blood mononuclear cells were used as sources from which TCR alpha- and beta-chain repertoires were sequenced. To measure how far tissue and blood T-cell populations diverged, each tissue-infiltrating repertoire was compared against the peripheral blood repertoire of the same patient. The paired cohort was made up of three low-grade glioma patients, eight primary glioblastoma patients and three non-glioma patients who contributed non-neoplastic brain tissue. Points the paper makes about the study in general: VJ-independent divergence between tissue and blood was below expectation in non-neoplastic patients but above expectation in all gliomas, especially low-grade gliomas. Group comparisons rested on small numbers: three non-neoplastic, three low-grade glioma and about 8 glioblastoma patients. Tissue and blood shared very few CDR3 sequences, a result attributed to high CDR3 diversity and limited sampling.

This clonotype was seen many times. There is no known antigen for this receptor. No much larger clonotype is one base removed from it; base qualities were not supplied. The CDR3 numbers 13 residues from cysteine through phenylalanine. Only the CDR3 DNA stays, 39 bases, in frame from base 1. V and J lose 7 bases and 4 bases, and a span of 13 bases separates them. The germline V gene (reference sequence) gives CDR1 as LNHDA and CDR2 as SQIVND. TCR alpha and beta CDR3 regions were amplified with the iRepertoire nested amplicon-rescue multiplex PCR (arm-PCR) platform from RNA. The input for one-step reverse transcription and amplification was 100-400 ng of tissue mRNA or PBMC total RNA. Following bead purification, Illumina adapters were added by a secondary multiplex PCR, and libraries between 200 and 400 bp were gel-purified. The libraries contained internal 6-nucleotide barcodes that were used for demultiplexing. Sequencing of libraries was performed on an Illumina MiSeq with 2x220 or 2x250 nucleotide paired-end reads. For the original study's pipeline: Paired reads were merged with FLASH 1.2.11 and aligned to the GRCh37 human genome with BWA-MEM before extracting TRA and TRB reads. V and J assignment used an IMGT-derived reference of cassette sequences and CDR3 motifs that included pseudogenes. Three-frame translation of reads was performed, and productive CDR3s were defined as those with a C...FGXG motif and no stop codons. Clonotypes were defined as unique combinations of V-J cassette pair and CDR3 amino acid sequence. Reads were filtered by Hamming distance, thresholded by each sample's sequence error rate in mapped regions. TCRdb itself trimmed the public reads at Q25 with fastp, ran MiXCR and retained productive beta chains. Entries are consolidated by CDR3 protein sequence, retaining the most common genes and DNA. Clone size and V and J calls follow TCRdb, not the original study. The sample table contains about 200,000 distinct CDR3 sequences; only one count was recorded for about 31% of them. In total, the top ten clones hold 20% to 25% of the sample.

Sequenced sample: glioma tissue, nonneoplastic brain tissue, or PBMCs (not recorded which). This TCR came from a human donor with low-grade glioma or glioblastoma, undergoing nonglioma brain surgery, or in good health (not recorded which). The chain is assembled from TRBV19 and TRBJ1-2, and TRBD1 may be the D gene, going by 6 matching bases. DNA sequence: TGTGCCAGTAAGCCAGGGGACCTCTATGGCTACACCTTC. Translated, it gives CASKPGDLYGYTF.